Presented here are 7 T cell receptor beta chains from one specimen sequenced in a study of cytomegalovirus exposure and HLA in healthy donors (dated by TCRdb to the late 2010s). To prepare the library, the immunoSEQ multiplex PCR assay was applied. The multiplex PCR relied on a mix of 60 forward primers for TCR Vbeta segments and 13 reverse primers for TCR Jbeta segments. The source is immuneACCESS, and TCRdb retained only in-frame sequences with V and J called. Part of the clones is not carried over; for the studies checked, unresolved V genes explain less than half of this, and the remainder is unexplained. The sample table shows 150,000 to 200,000 clones, and 65% to 90% are seen once. The leading ten clones occupy approximately 2% of the sample. Specimen: PBMCs. The source is a human donor in good health.

J is TRBJ2-1 and V is TRBV11-3; possible D gene TRBD2, 5 bases. V was shortened by 5 bases and J by 8 bases, with 13 bases between the two germline ends. The germline gives CDR1 SGHNT, CDR2 YENEEA. The CDR3 runs 13 residues. In DNA, the CDR3 is TGTGCCAGCAGCCCACGGGGAGTCCATGAGCAGTTCTTC. Translation gives CASSPRGVHEQFF.

The CDR3 loop reads CASSLWPGGTDTQYF. For the CDR3, the DNA is TGTGCCAGCAGTTTATGGCCAGGGGGCACAGATACGCAGTATTTT. The chain links TRBV28 to TRBJ2-3; D may be TRBD1 (6 bases). Trimming removed 0 bases at V and 1 base at J, with 8 bases between. Germline V lookup: CDR1 MDHEN, CDR2 SYDVKM. The CDR3 runs 15 residues.

The chain has TRBV5-1 and TRBJ1-1; maybe TRBD1 (5 bases). This CDR3 is built from 16 residues. Germline-derived CDR1 and CDR2 are SGHRS and YFSETQ. Trimming left V 0 bases short and J 0 bases short, with 12 bases between. DNA for the CDR3: TGCGCCAGCAGCTTGGGACAGACACCTCTGAACACTGAAGCTTTCTTT. It yields the protein CASSLGQTPLNTEAFF.

The count of this clone is one. This sequence joins TRBV19 and TRBJ1-1; a possible D gene is TRBD1 (5 bases). The CDR3 length is 13 residues. The germline V and J ends were trimmed by 8 bases and 4 bases, with 14 bases remaining between them. Per germline, CDR1 LNHDA and CDR2 SQIVND (reference sequence). The CDR3 DNA sequence: TGTGCCAGTTACCGCCGGGGGGTCACTGAAGCTTTCTTT. Protein sequence: CASYRRGVTEAFF.

V is TRBV11-2 and J is TRBJ1-4; perhaps TRBD1 as D (5 bases). The CDR3 consists of 15 residues. The germline CDR1 and CDR2 sequences are SGHAT and FQNNGV. V dropped 1 base and J dropped 8 bases, with 14 bases sitting between them. The chain's CDR3 is CASSLGQMDLEKLFF. CDR3 DNA: TGTGCCAGCAGCTTAGGACAGATGGATTTGGAAAAACTGTTTTTT.

This clone has more than one count but fewer than ten. This chain links TRBV6-5 with TRBJ1-1, with D possibly TRBD1 on 5 matching bases. The CDR3 has 16 residues. CDR1 MNHEY and CDR2 SVGAGI come from the germline V gene. V lost 0 bases and J 0 bases, leaving 11 bases between the germline ends. The CDR3 loop reads CASSYSFDSLNTEAFF. The CDR3 DNA reads TGTGCCAGCAGTTACTCTTTCGACAGTTTGAACACTGAAGCTTTCTTT.

This chain joins TRBV5-1 and TRBJ1-2; TRBD1 matches 9 bases. With V trimmed by 0 bases and J by 6 bases, 6 bases remained unmatched. The CDR3 is 15 amino acids. Germline CDR1 is SGHRS and CDR2 is YFSETQ. CDR3 amino acids: CASSLEGQGYHGYTF. In nucleotides, the CDR3 is TGCGCCAGCAGCTTGGAGGGACAGGGTTATCATGGCTACACCTTC.